Sequencing of this T cell receptor beta chain was carried out in a study of shared clonotypes between healthy human individuals (dated by TCRdb to 2018 to 2021). Context from the whole study: The cohort included a few men and a couple of women between 18 and 49 years of age. For each donor, CD4 naive and CD4 memory were each run on three plates, CD8 naive on two plates, and CD8 memory on one plate. To estimate repertoire size and how much clonotypes are shared between individuals, the study performed deep sequencing of blood TCR repertoires from five healthy adults. Libraries were prepared and TCR repertoires were sequenced by different laboratories using diverse techniques, in order to increase sequencing depth and limit assay-specific biases. Leukapheresis yielded between about 0.85 and 10 billion PBMCs per donor. General conclusions and limits of the study: Across a handful of donors, approximately 5% of naive CD4, roughly 3.8% of naive CD8, 2% to 2.5% of memory CD4, and 0.4% of memory CD8 clonotypes were shared. Rarefaction of sorted-subset datasets indicated incomplete sequencing despite the large sequencing depth. Sampling was restricted to blood, and TCR repertoires in tissue are likely to differ from TCR repertoires in blood. Compared with non-shared clonotypes, clonotypes shared by all four sorted-subset donors had higher generation probabilities. The small number of donors limited the genetic and exposure-history diversity represented. Based on pairwise subsampling, the degree of clonotype sharing among donors was expected to be affected by sequencing depth. Estimated clonotype richness was generally larger for naive than for memory subsets.

The CDR3 measures 14 amino acids from cysteine to phenylalanine. Just CDR3 DNA is preserved here, 42 bases in frame from base 1. After removal of 4 bases from V and 7 bases from J, the junction retains 5 bases not matched to a gene. CDR1 and CDR2 are read off the germline V gene (reference sequence) as SEHNR and FQNEAQ. Using the deep immunoSEQ assay, multiplex PCR amplified TCR CDR3 regions from genomic DNA. Extracted genomic DNA from each cell subset was distributed evenly across all wells of several immunoSEQ 96-well plates, and each plate was treated as a replicate. For sorted subsets, approximately 210 ng of genomic DNA, equivalent to 25,000 to 35,000 T cell genomes, went into each replicate PCR. The purified libraries were quantified using a Qubit 3.0 fluorometer, sized with a Bioanalyzer 2100, and then quantified again using the KAPA Library Quantification kit. Every immunoSEQ 96-well plate was sequenced on a dedicated single-read 150-cycle Illumina NextSeq 550 flow cell. The original pipeline was this. Because the immunoSEQ output held only junctional sequences and lacked quality scores, the filtering could not match the filtering applied to full-length reads. To assign V/J genes and CDR3, sequences were annotated against IMGT germline references using PyIR, a Python wrapper for IgBLAST v1.9. Reads were filtered out if the reads had weak V/J assignments (E-value above 1e-6), no CDR3, stop codons, out-of-frame junctions, or ambiguous translated residues. A V3J clonotype was defined by an identical inferred V gene, J gene, and CDR3 amino acid sequence. Percentage overlap between repertoires was computed as shared unique clonotypes divided by the size of the smaller repertoire. Repertoire richness was assessed with RTK rarefaction, the Chao1 estimator, and Recon v2.1 estimates of unobserved clonotypes. OLGA was used to compute generation probabilities for all TCRbeta clonotypes that the gDNA method yielded from a handful of donors. Imported from immuneACCESS, the table was reduced by TCRdb to in-frame sequences with V and J called. These copies leave out some clones; in studies compared against another copy, an unresolved V gene accounts for under half, and the cause of the remainder is not known. That table gives V, J and clone size, and the DNA gave D and trimming. The sample table lists hundreds of thousands of clones, around 92% of them with a count of one. Jointly, the top ten make up approximately 24% of the sample.

Comment on this clone: Its antigen target is currently unknown. Base qualities are not provided; no much larger clone lies one nucleotide away.

CD8 naive samples were obtained by positive selection for CCR7 among CD45RO-negative cells, yielding a CD45RA+CCR7+ population from which TemRA cells were excluded. The donors were healthy, HIV-negative adults with no recently reported acute infections or vaccinations. All donors were Caucasian adults living in Nashville, Tennessee, USA. After blood collection by leukapheresis, PBMCs were isolated using Ficoll-Histopaque density gradient centrifugation and then cryopreserved in the vapor phase of liquid nitrogen. Analytical flow cytometry was used to check the purity and quantity of every magnetically sorted T cell population. Genomic DNA was isolated from each sorted fraction and quantified by UV absorbance on a Nanodrop 2000c.

The clonotype comes from a man aged 25 to 40 in good health. Sequencing used naive CD8+ T cells sorted from blood. Reading the label with the study, this specimen's cell subset or site is: CD45RA+CCR7+. Here the chain combines TRBV7-9 and TRBJ2-2; 8 middle bases align to TRBD2. The nucleotides are TGTGCCAGCAGCTCCGGGACTAGATACGGGGAGCTGTTTTTT. Its translation is CASSSGTRYGELFF.